Listed here are 15 T cell receptor beta chains from one sample, sequenced in a study of cytomegalovirus exposure and HLA in healthy donors. Primers included in the PCR were 60 Vbeta and 13 Jbeta primers. TCRdb keeps only in-frame clones here, not all; method: immunoSEQ multiplex PCR. The top ten hold approximately 2% of the sample, which has about 190,000 clones, 70% to 90% seen once. The sequenced material came from PBMCs. The receptors were sampled from a woman aged 18-29 years in good health and CMV-seronegative.

The chain employs TRBV4-3 and TRBJ2-7; 9 nucleotides match TRBD2. The germline V gene encodes CDR1 LGHNA and CDR2 YSLEER. J lost 1 base, V lost 1 base, and 8 bases had no gene match. The CDR3 covers 17 residues. CDR3 in DNA: TGCGCCAGCAGCCAAGTTACATTGACTAGCGGTTCCTACGAGCAGTACTTC. It translates to CASSQVTLTSGSYEQYF.

The chain uses TRBV11-3 and TRBJ2-5, with D perhaps TRBD1 (6 bases). Germline CDR1 is SGHNT and CDR2 is YENEEA. Between the trimmed V and J ends, which lost 7 bases and 3 bases, there was a span of 12 bases. The length of the CDR3 is 13 residues. Here the CDR3 reads CASTTTGKETQYF. The CDR3 region has the DNA TGTGCCAGCACCACCACAGGGAAAGAGACCCAGTACTTC.

As to this clone: One end of the junction fails to match germline, which may point to a read error. V is TRBV7-9 and J is TRBJ1-2; possibly TRBD1 for D (6 bases). The CDR3 totals 14 residues. From germline, CDR1 is SEHNR and CDR2 FQNEAQ (reference sequence). CDR3 protein: CASSLAQLGGVLLF. The CDR3 nucleotides are TGTGCCAGCAGCTTAGCGCAGCTAGGGGGGGTGCTACTCTTC. Combining the CDR3 with reference TRBV7-9 and TRBJ1-2 gives the whole variable domain DTGVSQNPRHKITKRGQNVTFRCDPISEHNRLYWYRQTLGQGPEFLTYFQNEAQLEKSRLLSDRFSAERPKGSFSTLEIQRTEQGDSAMYLCASSLAQLGGVLLFGSGTRLTVV.

V and J are TRBV5-4 and TRBJ1-4, with TRBD1 as a possible D gene (5 bases). CDR1 SGHNT and CDR2 YYREEE come from the germline V gene (reference sequence). CDR3 size: 15 residues. Trimming took 4 bases from V and 0 from J, leaving 10 bases between them. The CDR3, as DNA: TGTGCCAGCAGCCCGGGGGGTTCAACTAATGAAAAACTGTTTTTT. Translated: CASSPGGSTNEKLFF.

This clone was counted between two and nine times. The gene calls are TRBV6-4 and TRBJ1-1; possible D gene TRBD1, 5 bases. The CDR3 totals 14 residues. Germline V lookup: CDR1 MRHNA, CDR2 SNTAGT. The V and J ends lost 5 bases and 4 bases respectively, with 14 bases between them. CDR3 nucleotides: TGTGCCAGCAGTTCGGGACTTGGAGGCACTGAAGCTTTCTTT. This encodes CASSSGLGGTEAFF.

The chain carries TRBV7-9 and TRBJ2-5, with 7 bases lining up with TRBD1. The CDR3 extends over 11 amino acids. The V segment lost 8 bases and the J segment 5 bases; nucleotides outside the gene matches: 2. Looked up from germline, CDR1 is SEHNR and CDR2 is FQNEAQ (reference sequence). The CDR3 is CASRTGETQYF. The CDR3 nucleotides read TGTGCCAGCCGGACAGGCGAGACCCAGTACTTC.

The gene calls are TRBV21-1 and TRBJ2-7; TRBD1, the table's D call, was not compared with the DNA. TRBV21-1 is a pseudogene locus. The CDR3 has 13 residues. The CDR3 loop is CAPRTTSRHEQYF. The CDR3, as DNA: TGTGCCCCCCGGACAACTTCAAGGCACGAGCAGTACTTC.

The chain recombines TRBV9 with TRBJ1-6; weak D call: TRBD1 (6 bases). V was cut by 3 bases and J by 7 bases, with 14 bases left in between. CDR3 length: 15 residues. The germline V gene has CDR1 SGDLS and CDR2 YYNGEE. CDR3 loop: CASSEGGTGNSPLHF. In nucleotides, the CDR3 is TGTGCCAGCAGCGAGGGGGGGACGGGGAATTCACCCCTCCACTTT.

V is TRBV7-8 and J is TRBJ1-1; 9 positions match TRBD1. The germline CDR1 and CDR2 sequences are SGHVS and FQNEAQ. The junction had 9 bases not matched to a gene; V was cut back by 5 bases and J by 5 bases. The CDR3 is made up of 15 amino acids. As DNA, the CDR3 is TGTGCCAGCAGCACAACAGGGGGCGCGGGAACTGAAGCTTTCTTT. It yields the protein CASSTTGGAGTEAFF. The variable domain in full, with the rest retrieved from reference TRBV7-8 and TRBJ1-1, is GAGVSQSPRYKVAKRGQDVALRCDPISGHVSLFWYQQALGQGPEFLTYFQNEAQLDKSGLPSDRFFAERPEGSVSTLKIQRTQQEDSAVYLCASSTTGGAGTEAFFGQGTRLTVV.

The chain employs TRBV5-4 and TRBJ2-7; 7 bases fit TRBD2. The CDR3 loop spans 16 amino acids. Germline CDR1 is SGHNT and CDR2 is YYREEE (reference sequence). V lost 3 bases, J lost 3 bases, and 12 bases stayed unmatched. In nucleotides, the CDR3 is TGTGCCAGCAGCTCGGGACTACCCGACACCTACTACGAGCAGTACTTC. Translating it yields CASSSGLPDTYYEQYF.

V and J are TRBV5-1 and TRBJ2-2; D may be TRBD1 (5 bases). Looked up from germline, CDR1 is SGHRS and CDR2 is YFSETQ. The CDR3 extends over 15 amino acids. V was clipped by 2 bases and J by 0 bases, with 8 bases between them. CDR3 DNA: TGCGCCAGCAGCTTCGGACATACGAACACCGGGGAGCTGTTTTTT. Its translation: CASSFGHTNTGELFF. Using reference TRBV5-1 and TRBJ2-2 for the parts outside the CDR3, the full variable domain is KAGVTQTPRYLIKTRGQQVTLSCSPISGHRSVSWYQQTPGQGLQFLFEYFSETQRNKGNFPGRFSGRQFSNSRSEMNVSTLELGDSALYLCASSFGHTNTGELFFGEGSRLTVL.

The chain recombines TRBV6-5 with TRBJ1-2; 9 nucleotides line up with TRBD1. V was clipped by 6 bases and J by 6 bases; unmatched bases: 5. CDR3 length: 13 residues. In germline, CDR1 is MNHEY, CDR2 SVGAGI. The CDR3 bases are TGTGCCAGCAGAGATACAGGGGGCGATGGCTACACCTTC. Protein sequence: CASRDTGGDGYTF.

This chain connects TRBV9 to TRBJ1-2; D unclear. The CDR3 totals 14 residues. Trimming pared 4 bases from V and 1 base from J, leaving 11 bases between. Germline-derived CDR1 and CDR2 are SGDLS and YYNGEE. The CDR3 nucleotides are TGTGCCAGCAGCCCCGAACAGAGTAACTATGGCTACACCTTC. Its translation is CASSPEQSNYGYTF.

The gene calls are TRBV30 and TRBJ2-1, with TRBD1 matching 7 bases. After removal of 4 bases from V and 10 bases from J, the junction contained 7 bases not matched to a gene. CDR3 length: 12 amino acids. Germline V lookup: CDR1 GTSNPN, CDR2 SVGIG (reference sequence). The CDR3 nucleotides read TGTGCCTGGAACCCAGGGGGTCGGGAGCAGTTCTTC. This codes for CAWNPGGREQFF.

The chain recombines TRBV5-1 with TRBJ2-7, with 14 bases aligning to TRBD2. There are 17 residues in the CDR3. Germline V CDR1 and CDR2: SGHRS, YFSETQ. J gave up 3 bases and V 4 bases, and 9 bases lay outside the gene matches. In nucleotides, the CDR3 is TGCGCCAGCAGCCCCACGGGACTAGCGGGAGTGAACTACGAGCAGTACTTC. It yields the protein CASSPTGLAGVNYEQYF.